A single sample is the source of the 30 T cell receptor beta chains below, sequenced in a study of blood T cell repertoires in COVID-19. Repertoires were generated with immunoSEQ multiplex PCR, while TCRdb's copy carries only in-frame clones and drops some. The sample lists about 100,000 clones, roughly 92% occurring once. Sequenced input: peripheral blood. The receptors stem from a man aged 45-65 years with active COVID-19.

The chain recombines TRBV11-2 with TRBJ1-2; perhaps TRBD1 as D (5 bases). The germline gives CDR1 SGHAT, CDR2 FQNNGV. Trimming cost V 0 bases and J 2 bases, with 13 bases left between them. This CDR3 has 16 amino acids. CDR3 coding DNA: TGTGCCAGCAGCTTAGATAGGGTACAGGTGAACTATGGCTACACCTTC. Translation gives CASSLDRVQVNYGYTF.

V gene TRBV30 combines with J gene TRBJ1-2, with D perhaps matching TRBD1 (5 bases). The CDR3 length is 15 residues. The V end was cut by 2 bases, the J end by 3 bases, with 16 bases between. CDR1 is GTSNPN, CDR2 SVGIG, per germline (reference sequence). The CDR3 protein is CAWSTGRVSYYGYTF. The CDR3 coding sequence is TGTGCCTGGAGTACGGGCAGGGTTTCGTACTATGGCTACACCTTC.

The J gene is TRBJ2-1, the V gene TRBV18, with TRBD1 as a possible D gene (6 bases). Germline CDR1 and CDR2: KGHSH and LQKENI. CDR3 size: 13 residues. Trimming removed 9 bases from V and 3 bases from J, with 12 bases in between. Here the CDR3 reads CASEIQGYNEQFF. The DNA for the CDR3 is TGTGCCAGTGAAATACAGGGCTACAATGAGCAGTTCTTC.

V usage is TRBV30 and J usage is TRBJ1-5; 8 bases match TRBD1. The trim removed 5 bases at V and 5 bases at J, leaving 8 bases unmatched. The germline V gene encodes CDR1 GTSNPN and CDR2 SVGIG (reference sequence). CDR3 length: 14 residues. This CDR3 is CAWGGQVVHQPQHF. The CDR3 DNA is TGTGCCTGGGGGGGACAGGTGGTCCATCAGCCCCAGCATTTT.

The chain carries TRBV2 and TRBJ2-3; D not certain. Between the trimmed V and J ends, which lost 4 bases and 5 bases, there was a span of 13 bases. The CDR3 covers 14 residues. The germline V gene encodes CDR1 SNHLY and CDR2 FYNNEI. This chain's CDR3 is CASSVTRVVDTQYF. The CDR3 DNA sequence: TGTGCCAGCAGTGTAACTCGCGTCGTAGATACGCAGTATTTT.

The chain employs TRBV2 and TRBJ2-2, with D possibly matching TRBD1 (6 bases). The V end was cut by 6 bases, the J end by 3 bases, with 11 bases between. The CDR3 length is 14 residues. Germline CDR1 is SNHLY and CDR2 is FYNNEI. The CDR3 is CASSRTDYTGELFF. In DNA form, the CDR3 reads TGTGCCAGCAGCCGGACAGATTACACCGGGGAGCTGTTTTTT.

The V and J genes are TRBV27 and TRBJ1-5; the D gene is possibly TRBD1 (6 bases). CDR3 length equals 18 residues. Germline V lookup: CDR1 MNHEY, CDR2 SMNVEV (reference sequence). V was cut by 0 bases and J by 9 bases, with 24 bases left in between. The CDR3 is CASSLSGQGRSGSVPQHF. The CDR3 DNA reads TGTGCCAGCAGTTTATCGGGCCAGGGGCGGTCGGGGTCGGTGCCCCAGCATTTT.

The genes are TRBV28 and TRBJ1-1, with 7 bases matching TRBD1. Germline CDR1 is MDHEN and CDR2 is SYDVKM. With 5 bases clipped from V and 1 base from J, the junction kept 4 bases outside the gene matches. This CDR3 has 14 residues. The CDR3 coding sequence is TGTGCCAGCAGTCCGGGACAGCCGAACACTGAAGCTTTCTTT. Its translation is CASSPGQPNTEAFF.

This clone was picked up one time. The chain uses TRBV9 and TRBJ2-1; the D gene is possibly TRBD1 (6 bases). The V gene lost 1 base and the J gene lost 7 bases, with 18 bases spanning the gap. This CDR3 contains 16 residues. Germline V gene sequence: CDR1 SGDLS, CDR2 YYNGEE. CDR3 protein: CASSVLPDSGWNEQFF. The CDR3 region has the DNA TGTGCCAGCAGCGTACTACCGGACAGCGGCTGGAATGAGCAGTTCTTC.

The chain recombines TRBV5-1 with TRBJ2-7; 14 bases are a match to TRBD2. Germline CDR1 SGHRS, CDR2 YFSETQ. CDR3 length: 15 residues. V gave up 4 bases and J gave up 2 bases; unmatched junction bases: 2. CDR3 residues: CASSMGLAGAYEQYF. The CDR3 region has the DNA TGCGCCAGCAGCATGGGACTAGCGGGAGCCTACGAGCAGTACTTC.

The chain carries TRBV7-9 and TRBJ1-4; unclear D gene. This CDR3 contains 15 residues. The V end lost 5 bases, the J end lost 5 bases, and 15 bases lay between the germline ends. Germline loops: CDR1 SEHNR, CDR2 FQNEAQ (reference sequence). In DNA, the CDR3 is TGTGCCAGCAGCCTCGATAACTTCGGGAATGAAAAACTGTTTTTT. It specifies CASSLDNFGNEKLFF.

The chain employs TRBV5-1 and TRBJ2-3, with D maybe TRBD2 (6 bases). The CDR3 extends over 16 amino acids. Trimming removed 5 bases at V and 7 bases at J, with 23 bases between. Germline assignment: CDR1 SGHRS and CDR2 YFSETQ. CDR3 sequence (DNA): TGCGCCAGCAGTCCCAGCTTGGGGGAGGTACAGTATACGCAGTATTTT. It is translated as CASSPSLGEVQYTQYF.

The J gene is TRBJ2-1, the V gene TRBV3-1 (or the pseudogene TRBV3-2); 8 nucleotides line up with TRBD2. The CDR3 has 15 amino acids. The V and J ends lost 1 base and 4 bases, in that order; junction bases with no gene match: 3. Germline lookup yields CDR1 LGHDT and CDR2 YNNKEL (reference sequence). CDR3: CASSQVSGGYNEQFF. As DNA, the CDR3 is TGTGCCAGCAGCCAAGTCTCGGGAGGGTACAATGAGCAGTTCTTC.

The table lists this clone with a count of one. This rearrangement joins TRBV29-1 to TRBJ1-1; D ambiguous. This CDR3 comprises 12 residues. Trimming took 6 bases from V and 0 from J, leaving 8 bases between them. The germline gives CDR1 SQVTM, CDR2 ANQGSEA. The CDR3 loop is CSVERVNTEAFF. CDR3 DNA: TGCAGCGTCGAACGGGTGAACACTGAAGCTTTCTTT.

The chain recombines TRBV30 with TRBJ2-1, with D uncertain. V lost 0 bases and J lost 0, with 12 bases in between. The CDR3 consists of 16 residues. Germline CDR1 GTSNPN, CDR2 SVGIG (reference sequence). The CDR3: CAWSVPRSSSYNEQFF. In nucleotides, the CDR3 is TGTGCCTGGAGTGTACCCCGCTCGAGCTCCTACAATGAGCAGTTCTTC. Full variable domain (missing parts from reference TRBV30 and TRBJ2-1): SQTIHQWPATLVQPVGSPLSLECTVEGTSNPNLYWYRQAAGRGLQLLFYSVGIGQISSEVPQNLSASRPQDRQFILSSKKLLLSDSGFYLCAWSVPRSSSYNEQFFGPGTRLTVL.

J is TRBJ2-7 and V is TRBV6-5; D gene unclear. The CDR3 contains 11 residues. The V gene's germline CDR1 is MNHEY and CDR2 SVGAGI. The V end lost 4 bases, the J end lost 3 bases, and 4 bases lay between the germline ends. The chain's CDR3 is CASSSVYEQYF. In DNA, the CDR3 is TGTGCCAGCAGTTCAGTCTACGAGCAGTACTTC.

The V and J genes are TRBV3-1 (or the pseudogene TRBV3-2) and TRBJ2-3; D uncertain. Germline V lookup: CDR1 LGHDT, CDR2 YNNKEL (reference sequence). This CDR3 has 12 amino acids. The V end lost 4 bases, the J end lost 2 bases, and 4 bases lay between the germline ends. Here the CDR3 DNA reads TGTGCCAGCAGCCCCCACACAGATACGCAGTATTTT. It specifies CASSPHTDTQYF.

V usage is TRBV18 and J usage is TRBJ1-1, with D possibly matching TRBD1 (6 bases). CDR1 is KGHSH, CDR2 LQKENI, per germline. CDR3 size: 17 residues. The V end lost 2 bases, the J end lost 1 base, and 17 bases lay between the germline ends. DNA of the CDR3: TGTGCCAGCTCACCATTGCGGGGGGGCGGTGAGAACACTGAAGCTTTCTTT. It specifies CASSPLRGGGENTEAFF.

The chain recombines TRBV7-8 with TRBJ2-2, with 10 bases identical to TRBD2. The V segment lost 2 bases and the J segment 5 bases; nucleotides outside the gene matches: 14. CDR1 SGHVS and CDR2 FQNEAQ come from the germline V gene. This CDR3 comprises 19 residues. CDR3 amino acids: CASSLLIPSGSMGTGELFF. The DNA for the CDR3 is TGTGCCAGCAGCTTATTAATCCCTAGCGGGAGTATGGGGACCGGGGAGCTGTTTTTT.

The chain carries TRBV28 and TRBJ1-3, with D possibly matching TRBD1 (5 bases). Looked up from germline, CDR1 is MDHEN and CDR2 is SYDVKM. This CDR3 comprises 16 residues. Trimming shortened V by 3 bases and J by 0 bases, and 12 bases separated the two germline ends. CDR3 residues: CASSFGAGTSGNTIYF. The CDR3 bases are TGTGCCAGCAGTTTTGGAGCGGGGACCTCTGGAAACACCATATATTTT.

The chain is built from TRBV5-1 and TRBJ1-1; D not certain. From germline, CDR1 is SGHRS and CDR2 YFSETQ. This CDR3 region has 15 residues. Trimming removed 2 bases from V and 6 bases from J, with 17 bases in between. The CDR3 DNA reads as TGCGCCAGCAGCTTCGCTGTCAGTGATTTCCCTGAAGCTTTCTTT. Amino acid sequence: CASSFAVSDFPEAFF.

The chain carries TRBV18 and TRBJ2-7; TRBD2 aligns across 8 bases. CDR3 length equals 14 residues. V was clipped by 0 bases and J by 9 bases; unmatched bases: 7. Germline CDR1 KGHSH, CDR2 LQKENI. This chain's CDR3 is CASSPPSGKVGQYF. CDR3 coding DNA: TGTGCCAGCTCACCACCTAGCGGGAAAGTCGGGCAGTACTTC.

The chain has TRBV7-9 and TRBJ2-3; a weak D match, TRBD2 (5 bases). V lost 2 bases, J lost 5 bases, and 14 bases lay in between. Germline V gene sequence: CDR1 SEHNR, CDR2 FQNEAQ (reference sequence). This CDR3 has 15 residues. The CDR3 nucleotides read TGTGCCAGCAGCTTAAGTCGTCCTGGAGGAGATACGCAGTATTTT. It specifies CASSLSRPGGDTQYF.

J is TRBJ1-6 and V is TRBV5-1; D is unresolved. The CDR3 loop spans 16 amino acids. Per germline, CDR1 SGHRS and CDR2 YFSETQ. The V gene lost 2 bases and the J gene lost 0 bases, with 9 bases spanning the gap. The CDR3 loop reads CASSFSSSSYNSPLHF. The CDR3 DNA reads as TGCGCCAGCAGCTTTTCGAGTAGCTCCTATAATTCACCCCTCCACTTT.

This chain joins TRBV6-5 and TRBJ1-5; the D is unclear. Per germline, CDR1 MNHEY and CDR2 SVGAGI. V dropped 3 bases and J dropped 7 bases, with 16 bases sitting between them. This CDR3 region has 15 residues. The CDR3 region is CASSYSLSSRQPQHF. In nucleotides, the CDR3 is TGTGCCAGCAGTTATTCCCTTAGCAGTAGGCAGCCCCAGCATTTT.

J is TRBJ2-1 and V is TRBV3-1 (or the pseudogene TRBV3-2); a possible D gene is TRBD1 (5 bases). The length of the CDR3 is 12 residues. Trimming took off 1 base at V and 10 bases at J, with 8 bases between the two ends. The germline V gene has CDR1 LGHDT and CDR2 YNNKEL (reference sequence). The CDR3 nucleotides are TGTGCCAGCAGCCAAGCAGGGATCGAGCAGTTCTTC. Translation: CASSQAGIEQFF.

V usage is TRBV28 and J usage is TRBJ2-2; 7 bases line up with TRBD1. Germline V gene data show CDR1 as MDHEN and CDR2 as SYDVKM. The CDR3 consists of 18 residues. The V and J ends lost 4 bases and 6 bases, in that order; junction bases with no gene match: 17. CDR3 region: CASSSDRLDREGSGELFF. The CDR3, as DNA: TGTGCCAGCAGTTCCGATCGGCTAGACAGGGAAGGATCCGGGGAGCTGTTTTTT.

V gene TRBV28 combines with J gene TRBJ2-5; a possible D gene is TRBD2 (6 bases). Between the trimmed V and J ends, which lost 6 bases and 9 bases, there was a span of 8 bases. This CDR3 contains 10 residues. CDR1 is MDHEN, CDR2 SYDVKM, per germline. CDR3 DNA sequence: TGTGCCAGCAGGGGGGAGGCCCAGTACTTC. It is translated as CASRGEAQYF.

V gene TRBV18 combines with J gene TRBJ2-3; 9 bases match TRBD2. The ends lost 3 bases at V and 1 base at J; junction bases unmatched: 2. This CDR3 is built from 15 residues. Germline CDR1 KGHSH, CDR2 LQKENI. This CDR3 is CASSPRTSGTDTQYF. In DNA form, the CDR3 reads TGTGCCAGCTCACCCAGGACTAGCGGCACAGATACGCAGTATTTT.

Only one count was recorded for this clone. This chain joins TRBV2 and TRBJ2-3, with D uncertain. The V and J ends lost 6 bases and 0 bases respectively, with 13 bases between them. The V gene's germline CDR1 is SNHLY and CDR2 FYNNEI. The CDR3 runs 15 residues. The CDR3 bases are TGTGCCAGCAGGGCCCGTATCTCTAGCACAGATACGCAGTATTTT. It encodes CASRARISSTDTQYF. The full variable domain, with the rest looked up from reference TRBV2 and TRBJ2-3, is EPEVTQTPSHQVTQMGQEVILRCVPISNHLYFYWYRQILGQKVEFLVSFYNNEISEKSEIFDDQFSVERPDGSNFTLKIRSTKLEDSAMYFCASRARISSTDTQYFGPGTRLTVL.